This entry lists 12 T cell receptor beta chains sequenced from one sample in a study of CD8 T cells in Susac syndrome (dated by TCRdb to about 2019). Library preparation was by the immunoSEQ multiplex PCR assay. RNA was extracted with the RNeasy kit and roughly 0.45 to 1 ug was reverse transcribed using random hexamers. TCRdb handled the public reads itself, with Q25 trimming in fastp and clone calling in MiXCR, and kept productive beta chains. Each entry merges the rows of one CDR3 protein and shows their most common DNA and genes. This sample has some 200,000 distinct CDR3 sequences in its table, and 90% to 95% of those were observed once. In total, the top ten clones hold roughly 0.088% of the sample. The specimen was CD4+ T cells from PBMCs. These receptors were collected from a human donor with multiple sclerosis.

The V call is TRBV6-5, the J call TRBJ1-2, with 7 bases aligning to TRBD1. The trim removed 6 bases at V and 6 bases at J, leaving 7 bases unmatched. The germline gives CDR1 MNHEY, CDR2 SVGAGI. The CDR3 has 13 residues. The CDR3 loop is CASSTGELNGYTF. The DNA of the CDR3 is TGTGCCAGCAGCACAGGGGAGTTAAATGGCTACACCTTC.

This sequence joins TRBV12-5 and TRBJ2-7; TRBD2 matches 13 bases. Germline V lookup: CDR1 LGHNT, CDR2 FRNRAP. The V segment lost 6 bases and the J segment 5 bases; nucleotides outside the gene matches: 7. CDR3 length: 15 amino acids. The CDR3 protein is CASGPPGLAGHEQYF. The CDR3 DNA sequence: TGTGCTAGTGGCCCGCCGGGACTAGCGGGGCACGAGCAGTACTTC.

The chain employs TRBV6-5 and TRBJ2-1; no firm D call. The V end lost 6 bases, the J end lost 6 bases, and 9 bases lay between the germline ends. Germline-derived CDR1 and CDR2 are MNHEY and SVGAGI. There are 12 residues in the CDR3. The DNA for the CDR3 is TGTGCCAGCAGCCAGTGGGGCAATGAGCAGTTCTTC. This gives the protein CASSQWGNEQFF.

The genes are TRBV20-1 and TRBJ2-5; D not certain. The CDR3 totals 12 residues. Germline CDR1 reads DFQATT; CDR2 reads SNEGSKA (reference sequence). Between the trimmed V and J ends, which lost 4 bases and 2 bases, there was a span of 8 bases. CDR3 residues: CSATGPQETQYF. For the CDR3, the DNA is TGCAGTGCTACCGGGCCGCAAGAGACCCAGTACTTC.

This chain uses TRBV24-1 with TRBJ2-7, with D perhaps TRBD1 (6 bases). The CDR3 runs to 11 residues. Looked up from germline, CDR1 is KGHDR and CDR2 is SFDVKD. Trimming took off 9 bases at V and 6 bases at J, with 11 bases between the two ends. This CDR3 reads CATRRGGEQYF. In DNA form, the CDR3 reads TGTGCCACCCGCAGGGGCGGCGAGCAGTACTTC.

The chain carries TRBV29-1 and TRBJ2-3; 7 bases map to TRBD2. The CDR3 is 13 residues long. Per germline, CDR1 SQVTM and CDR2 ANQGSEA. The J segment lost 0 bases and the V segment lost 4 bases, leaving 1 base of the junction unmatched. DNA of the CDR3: TGCAGCGTTGTGGGGGGGAGCACAGATACGCAGTATTTT. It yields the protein CSVVGGSTDTQYF.

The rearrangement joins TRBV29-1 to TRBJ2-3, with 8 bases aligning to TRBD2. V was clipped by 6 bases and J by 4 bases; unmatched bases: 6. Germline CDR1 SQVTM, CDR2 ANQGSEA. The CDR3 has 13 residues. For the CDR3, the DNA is TGCAGCGTCTCCGGGAGGGCGTCAGATACGCAGTATTTT. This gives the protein CSVSGRASDTQYF.

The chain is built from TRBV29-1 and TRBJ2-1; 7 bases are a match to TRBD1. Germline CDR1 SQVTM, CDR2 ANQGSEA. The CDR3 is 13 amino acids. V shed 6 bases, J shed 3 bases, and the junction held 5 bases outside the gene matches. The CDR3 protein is CSVPRDSYNEQFF. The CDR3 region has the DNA TGCAGCGTGCCAAGGGACAGCTACAATGAGCAGTTCTTC.

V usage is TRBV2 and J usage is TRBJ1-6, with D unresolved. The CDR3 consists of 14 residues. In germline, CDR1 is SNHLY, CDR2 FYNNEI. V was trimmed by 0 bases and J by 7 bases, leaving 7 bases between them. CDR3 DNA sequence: TGTGCCAGCAGTGAAGCGCTTCGCAATTCACCCCTCCACTTT. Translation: CASSEALRNSPLHF. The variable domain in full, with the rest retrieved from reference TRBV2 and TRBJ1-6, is EPEVTQTPSHQVTQMGQEVILRCVPISNHLYFYWYRQILGQKVEFLVSFYNNEISEKSEIFDDQFSVERPDGSNFTLKIRSTKLEDSAMYFCASSEALRNSPLHFGNGTRLTVT.

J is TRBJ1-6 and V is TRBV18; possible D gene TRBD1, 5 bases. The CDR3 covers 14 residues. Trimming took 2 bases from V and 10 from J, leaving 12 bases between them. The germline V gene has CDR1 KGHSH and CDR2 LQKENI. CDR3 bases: TGTGCCAGCTCACCATCGGGGGGTTACTCACCCCTCCACTTT. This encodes CASSPSGGYSPLHF.

The CDR3 coding sequence is TGCAGTGTTACAAGACCGGGAGTGGGGAAGACCCAGTACTTC. Its protein product is CSVTRPGVGKTQYF. The chain joins TRBV20-1 to TRBJ2-5; D perhaps matches TRBD2 (6 bases). Germline CDR1 reads DFQATT; CDR2 reads SNEGSKA (reference sequence). The CDR3 spans 14 residues. Trimming left V 7 bases short and J 6 bases short, with 21 bases between.

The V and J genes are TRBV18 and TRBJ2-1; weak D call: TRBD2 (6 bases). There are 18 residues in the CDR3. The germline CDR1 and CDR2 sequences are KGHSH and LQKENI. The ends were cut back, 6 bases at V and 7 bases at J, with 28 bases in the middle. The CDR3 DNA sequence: TGTGCCAGCTCCCCTTACCCTCCTGGCGGGATAATCGTGAATGAGCAGTTCTTC. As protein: CASSPYPPGGIIVNEQFF.